Each of the 21 T cell receptor beta chains below was sequenced from the same sample in a study of blood T cell repertoires in COVID-19 (dated by TCRdb to about 2020). Receptor libraries were prepared by the immunoSEQ multiplex PCR assay. TCRdb retrieved this table from immuneACCESS and kept in-frame rearrangements only. Not all clones are present; in checked studies, unresolved V genes account for under half, and no reason is known for the remainder. The sample table holds about 480,000 clones, of which roughly 91% were seen once. The top ten hold less than 9% of the sample. The sample taken for sequencing was peripheral blood. The receptor set was obtained from a woman aged 50 to 60 with COVID-19, enrolled during active disease.

The chain carries TRBV15 and TRBJ2-1, with 8 bases aligning to TRBD2. The V and J ends lost 7 bases and 9 bases, in that order; junction bases with no gene match: 5. Looked up from germline, CDR1 is LNHNV and CDR2 is YYDKDF (reference sequence). The CDR3 is 12 residues long. CDR3 nucleotides: TGTGCCACCATCGTAGCGGGGCGTGAGCAGTTCTTC. Encoded protein: CATIVAGREQFF.

CDR3 sequence: CASAAVTNTGELFF. CDR3 sequence (DNA): TGTGCCTCGGCGGCGGTGACGAACACCGGGGAGCTGTTTTTT. The V gene is TRBV10-3, the J gene TRBJ2-2; the D is unclear. The V gene lost 11 bases and the J gene lost 0 bases, with 13 bases spanning the gap. This CDR3 is 14 amino acids long. CDR1 is ENHRY, CDR2 SYGVKD, per germline.

In its sample, this clone was seen once. This chain connects TRBV3-1 (or the pseudogene TRBV3-2) to TRBJ1-6; D gene uncertain. CDR1 LGHDT and CDR2 YNNKEL come from the germline V gene (reference sequence). The CDR3 is 17 amino acids. V shed 2 bases and J shed 2 bases, with 13 bases lying between them. As DNA, the CDR3 is TGTGCCAGCAGCCAAAAGATACAGTCCGCCTATAATTCACCCCTCCACTTT. Translated, it gives CASSQKIQSAYNSPLHF.

This clone was recorded a few times. This rearrangement joins TRBV2 to TRBJ1-5; D possibly corresponds to TRBD1 (5 bases). Trimming removed 4 bases at V and 5 bases at J, with 9 bases between. The CDR3 runs 13 residues. Germline loops: CDR1 SNHLY, CDR2 FYNNEI. CDR3 in amino acids: CASSGTPDQPQHF. DNA of the CDR3: TGTGCCAGCAGTGGGACACCCGATCAGCCCCAGCATTTT.

The chain is built from TRBV6-6 and TRBJ1-5; D is unresolved. The CDR3 has 12 residues. The V gene's germline CDR1 is MNHNY and CDR2 SVGAGI (reference sequence). Trimming stripped 5 bases from V and 7 bases from J, with 9 bases between. As DNA, the CDR3 is TGTGCCAGCAGTCCGGGGTCCCAGCCCCAGCATTTT. As protein: CASSPGSQPQHF.

The gene calls are TRBV10-3 and TRBJ1-5; possibly TRBD1 for D (5 bases). CDR1 and CDR2 from the germline V gene are ENHRY and SYGVKD. The ends were cut back, 7 bases at V and 0 bases at J, with 10 bases in the middle. This CDR3 is 14 amino acids long. CDR3 sequence (DNA): TGTGCCATCACGGACATTTATAGCAATCAGCCCCAGCATTTT. Translated, it gives CAITDIYSNQPQHF.

This clone was picked up one time. The chain combines TRBV3-1 (or the pseudogene TRBV3-2) with TRBJ2-1, with 15 nucleotides matching TRBD2. The CDR3 extends over 17 amino acids. Trimming removed 1 base from V and 8 bases from J; junction bases left unmatched: 6. CDR1 is LGHDT and CDR2 is YNNKEL in the germline V gene (reference sequence). CDR3 sequence (DNA): TGTGCCAGCAGCCAAGGGGGACTAGCGGGGGGTAGCGATGAGCAGTTCTTC. Translation gives CASSQGGLAGGSDEQFF.

This rearrangement joins TRBV2 to TRBJ2-1, with TRBD1 matching 9 bases. Germline V gives CDR1 SNHLY, CDR2 FYNNEI. CDR3 length: 15 residues. J lost 8 bases, V lost 0 bases, and 5 bases had no gene match. As DNA, the CDR3 is TGTGCCAGCAGTGAAGCAGGACAGGGGAGCGATGAGCAGTTCTTC. Its protein is CASSEAGQGSDEQFF.

The chain links TRBV24-1 to TRBJ2-3, with 9 bases lining up with TRBD1. V lost 7 bases and J lost 3; bases outside the gene matches: 4. CDR1 and CDR2 from the germline V gene are KGHDR and SFDVKD. The CDR3 sequence is 14 residues long. This chain's CDR3 is CATSWGQGTDTQYF. In DNA, the CDR3 is TGTGCCACCAGCTGGGGACAGGGAACAGATACGCAGTATTTT.

The CDR3 sequence is CASSSLRTSLDTGELFF. The CDR3 DNA sequence: TGTGCCAGCAGCTCCTTAAGGACTAGCCTGGACACCGGGGAGCTGTTTTTT. This chain joins TRBV7-3 and TRBJ2-2; 8 bases are a match to TRBD2. The CDR3 totals 17 residues. Trimming removed 4 bases from V and 3 bases from J; junction bases left unmatched: 10. Per germline, CDR1 SGHTA and CDR2 FQGTGA.

The rearrangement links TRBV2 to TRBJ1-2; a possible D gene is TRBD1 (6 bases). The CDR3 has 13 amino acids. CDR1 SNHLY and CDR2 FYNNEI come from the germline V gene. V lost 4 bases and J lost 3, with 9 bases in between. The CDR3 DNA reads TGTGCCAGCAGTGGGGACACGGACTATGGCTACACCTTC. Translation: CASSGDTDYGYTF.

V is TRBV30 and J is TRBJ1-1, with D perhaps matching TRBD1 (6 bases). Germline loops: CDR1 GTSNPN, CDR2 SVGIG (reference sequence). Trimming stripped 3 bases from V and 4 bases from J, with 12 bases between. The CDR3 is 13 amino acids. The CDR3 nucleotides are TGTGCCTGGAGGGGGGGGCCTGTCACTGAAGCTTTCTTT. As protein: CAWRGGPVTEAFF. Full variable domain (rest looked up from reference TRBV30 and TRBJ1-1): SQTIHQWPATLVQPVGSPLSLECTVEGTSNPNLYWYRQAAGRGLQLLFYSVGIGQISSEVPQNLSASRPQDRQFILSSKKLLLSDSGFYLCAWRGGPVTEAFFGQGTRLTVV.

This clone was seen a handful of times. The chain joins TRBV2 to TRBJ1-2; the D gene is possibly TRBD1 (5 bases). The V end was cut by 6 bases, the J end by 4 bases, with 15 bases between. The germline CDR1 and CDR2 sequences are SNHLY and FYNNEI. CDR3 length equals 14 residues. CDR3 bases: TGTGCCAGCAGCCTTGGCCCGACAGTCTATGGCTACACCTTC. This translates into CASSLGPTVYGYTF.

The chain carries TRBV29-1 and TRBJ1-2; D is possibly TRBD1 (5 bases). The germline V and J ends were trimmed by 6 bases and 2 bases, with 13 bases remaining between them. The CDR3 loop spans 13 amino acids. Germline CDR1 SQVTM, CDR2 ANQGSEA. CDR3 sequence reads: CSVPRDRNYGYTF. The CDR3, as DNA: TGCAGCGTCCCCCGTGACAGAAACTATGGCTACACCTTC.

The chain employs TRBV28 and TRBJ1-3; tentatively, D is TRBD1 (5 bases). Per germline, CDR1 MDHEN and CDR2 SYDVKM. V was trimmed by 5 bases and J by 2 bases, leaving 10 bases between them. This CDR3 region has 14 residues. The CDR3 spells CASSARVAGNTIYF. CDR3 DNA sequence: TGTGCCAGCAGTGCCAGGGTAGCTGGAAACACCATATATTTT.

The J gene is TRBJ2-7, the V gene TRBV3-1 (or the pseudogene TRBV3-2), with a possible D match to TRBD1 (6 bases). The CDR3 is 14 residues long. Germline-derived CDR1 and CDR2 are LGHDT and YNNKEL (reference sequence). V was pared by 1 base and J by 6 bases, with 13 bases between. The CDR3 coding sequence is TGTGCCAGCAGCCAAGTGTCAGGGGCGGTCGAGCAGTACTTC. Amino acids: CASSQVSGAVEQYF.

The V gene is TRBV12-3 or TRBV12-4, the J gene TRBJ1-2; the D gene is possibly TRBD1 (5 bases). This CDR3 is built from 13 residues. Trimming pared 6 bases from V and 2 bases from J, leaving 10 bases between. The DNA of the CDR3 is TGTGCCAGCAGCCCCCCAGGGAACTATGGCTACACCTTC. The encoded protein is CASSPPGNYGYTF.

V and J are TRBV28 and TRBJ1-2; TRBD1 aligns across 10 bases. The CDR3 length is 15 residues. Germline V gives CDR1 MDHEN, CDR2 SYDVKM. With 2 bases clipped from V and 7 bases from J, the junction kept 7 bases outside the gene matches. The CDR3 loop is CASSLTGQGFSGYTF. CDR3 nucleotides: TGTGCCAGCAGTTTAACGGGACAGGGGTTCTCTGGCTACACCTTC.

This clone was seen once. The V call is TRBV10-3, the J call TRBJ1-1, with a weak D call TRBD1 (6 bases). Germline CDR1 ENHRY, CDR2 SYGVKD. This CDR3 spans 13 amino acids. Trimming pared 8 bases from V and 5 bases from J, leaving 15 bases between. The DNA of the CDR3 is TGTGCCATCTCTCAAGCAGGGGAAACTGAAGCTTTCTTT. Its protein is CAISQAGETEAFF.

This rearrangement joins TRBV18 to TRBJ1-4; 8 positions match TRBD1. Trimming cost V 3 bases and J 1 base; bases outside gene matches: 10. This CDR3 spans 18 amino acids. Germline V gene data show CDR1 as KGHSH and CDR2 as LQKENI. CDR3 DNA sequence: TGTGCCAGCTCACCGATTCAGGGGGCTAGAAGAACTAATGAAAAACTGTTTTTT. It translates to CASSPIQGARRTNEKLFF.

The chain is built from TRBV11-1 and TRBJ2-7, with 8 bases fitting TRBD1. V lost 1 base and J lost 4; bases outside the gene matches: 9. The germline gives CDR1 SGHAT, CDR2 FQDESV (reference sequence). The CDR3 has 16 amino acids. As DNA, the CDR3 is TGTGCCAGCAGCTTAGAAGCAGGACAGGGTGGTTACGAGCAGTACTTC. Its protein product is CASSLEAGQGGYEQYF.